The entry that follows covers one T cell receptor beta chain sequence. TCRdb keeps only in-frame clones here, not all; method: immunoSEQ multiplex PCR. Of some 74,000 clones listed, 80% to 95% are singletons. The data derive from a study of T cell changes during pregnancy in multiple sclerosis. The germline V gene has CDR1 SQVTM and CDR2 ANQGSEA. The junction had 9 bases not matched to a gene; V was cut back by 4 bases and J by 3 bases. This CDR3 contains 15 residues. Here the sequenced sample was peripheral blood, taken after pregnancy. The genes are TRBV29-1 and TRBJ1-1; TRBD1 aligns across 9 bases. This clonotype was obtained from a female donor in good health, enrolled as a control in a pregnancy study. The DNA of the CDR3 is TGCAGCGTTGGACTGGGGGACAGGGTAGACACTGAAGCTTTCTTT. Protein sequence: CSVGLGDRVDTEAFF.